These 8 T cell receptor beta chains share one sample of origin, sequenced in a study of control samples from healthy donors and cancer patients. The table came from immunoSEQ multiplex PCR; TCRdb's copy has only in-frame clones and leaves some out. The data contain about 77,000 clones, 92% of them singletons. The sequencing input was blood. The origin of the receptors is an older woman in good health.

The CDR3 here is CASSPYVQPYEQYF. CDR3 nucleotide sequence: TGCGCCAGCAGCCCCTACGTACAGCCCTACGAGCAGTACTTC. The chain has TRBV5-1 and TRBJ2-7, with D uncertain. This CDR3 comprises 14 residues. Trimming left V 4 bases short and J 2 bases short, with 13 bases between. The germline V gene encodes CDR1 SGHRS and CDR2 YFSETQ. The full variable domain, rest sourced from reference TRBV5-1 and TRBJ2-7, is KAGVTQTPRYLIKTRGQQVTLSCSPISGHRSVSWYQQTPGQGLQFLFEYFSETQRNKGNFPGRFSGRQFSNSRSEMNVSTLELGDSALYLCASSPYVQPYEQYFGPGTRLTVT.

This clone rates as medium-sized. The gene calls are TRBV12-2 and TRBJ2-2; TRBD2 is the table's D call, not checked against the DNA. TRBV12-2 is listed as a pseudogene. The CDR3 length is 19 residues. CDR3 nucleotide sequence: TGTGCAAGTCGCTTAGGGGGCTTGGCGGGAGAGGTGAACACCGGGGAGCTGTTTTTT. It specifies CASRLGGLAGEVNTGELFF.

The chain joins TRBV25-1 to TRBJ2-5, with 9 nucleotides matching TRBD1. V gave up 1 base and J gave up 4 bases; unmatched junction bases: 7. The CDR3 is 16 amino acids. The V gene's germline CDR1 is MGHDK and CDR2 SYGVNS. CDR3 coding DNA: TGTGCCAGCAGTGAATTGACAGGGGGATATGGAGAGACCCAGTACTTC. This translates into CASSELTGGYGETQYF.

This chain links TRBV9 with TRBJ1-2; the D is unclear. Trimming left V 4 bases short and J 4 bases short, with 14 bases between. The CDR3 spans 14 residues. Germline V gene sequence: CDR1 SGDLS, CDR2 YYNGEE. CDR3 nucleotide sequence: TGTGCCAGCAGCCCGGGCGAGGGTCGCTATGGCTACACCTTC. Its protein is CASSPGEGRYGYTF.

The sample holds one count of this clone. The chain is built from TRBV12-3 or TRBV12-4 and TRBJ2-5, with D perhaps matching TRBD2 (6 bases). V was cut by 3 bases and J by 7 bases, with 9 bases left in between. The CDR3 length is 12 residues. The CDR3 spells CASSFVGGTQYF. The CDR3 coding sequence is TGTGCCAGCAGTTTTGTCGGGGGGACCCAGTACTTC.

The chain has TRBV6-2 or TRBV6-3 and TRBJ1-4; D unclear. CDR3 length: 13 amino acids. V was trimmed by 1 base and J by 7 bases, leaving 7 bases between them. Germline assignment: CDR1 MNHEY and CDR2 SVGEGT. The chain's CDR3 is CASSYFQTEKLFF. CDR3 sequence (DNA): TGTGCCAGCAGTTACTTTCAGACTGAAAAACTGTTTTTT.

The DNA of the CDR3 is TGCGCCAGCAGCGTGGGGGAAAAGGGTCGAGCTTTCTTT. This codes for CASSVGEKGRAFF. The chain employs TRBV5-1 and TRBJ1-1, with D possibly being TRBD1 (5 bases). Germline CDR1 and CDR2: SGHRS and YFSETQ. Trimming left V 4 bases short and J 10 bases short, with 17 bases between. The CDR3 consists of 13 residues. Full variable domain (missing parts from reference TRBV5-1 and TRBJ1-1): KAGVTQTPRYLIKTRGQQVTLSCSPISGHRSVSWYQQTPGQGLQFLFEYFSETQRNKGNFPGRFSGRQFSNSRSEMNVSTLELGDSALYLCASSVGEKGRAFFGQGTRLTVV.

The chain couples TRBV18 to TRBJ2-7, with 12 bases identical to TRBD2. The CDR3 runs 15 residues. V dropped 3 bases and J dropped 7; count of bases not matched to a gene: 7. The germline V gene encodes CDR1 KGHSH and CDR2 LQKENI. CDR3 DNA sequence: TGTGCCAGCTCACCGCTGACTAGCGGGAGATTGGAGCAGTACTTC. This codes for CASSPLTSGRLEQYF.